Listed here is a single T cell receptor (beta chain). Its specific antigen is unknown. Per-base quality was not reported, and no clone a single base away is much larger than it. This entry comes from a study of blood T cell repertoires in COVID-19 (dated by TCRdb to 2020 to 2021). Context from the whole study: The collaborator samples originated in the United States, Italy and Spain and spanned the acute and convalescent phases of COVID-19. The material from the prospective study consisted of cDNA or gDNA derived from T cells, B-cell-depleted T cells, or PBMCs. The dataset comprised deeply sampled blood TCRbeta repertoires from subjects exposed to, actively infected with, or recovered from COVID-19. The repertoires were released in a freely available public database meant as a resource for research on the immune response to SARS-CoV-2. Samples came from the ongoing ImmuneRACE study (first 160 participants) plus 1,254 subjects from 6 global collaborators. The sample metadata nearly always contained a de-identified subject ID, COVID-19 status, age in years and sex. Where available, HLA class I and class II types were obtained from metadata supplied by the sample provider rather than from assay-based typing.

General conclusions and limits of the study: Clinical and demographic metadata were provided uncurated, with the amount varying by source and participant.

Spanning cysteine to phenylalanine, the CDR3 consists of 14 amino acids. Only the CDR3 DNA stays, 42 bases, in frame from base 1. V is cut by 5 bases and J by 1 base, and the space between the germline ends is 11 bases. CDR1 and CDR2, per the germline V gene, are SNHLY and FYNNEI. Collaborating institutions collected whole blood in K2EDTA tubes following their own protocols. For TCRbeta analysis, collaborator samples were shipped as frozen whole blood, as isolated PBMCs, or as DNA extracted from either sample type. TCRbeta CDR3 regions were amplified from genomic DNA using the immunoSEQ Assay, a bias-controlled multiplex PCR. Turning to the authors' computational methods: The number of nucleated cells in each sample was estimated from the amplification of reference gene primers within the assay. To quantify the absolute abundance of each unique TCRbeta CDR3 rearrangement, sequence reads were collapsed and filtered. For each sample, productive Simpson clonality was calculated as the square root of Simpson's diversity index over productive rearrangements. Sourced from immuneACCESS, this table was stored by TCRdb with only in-frame sequences that have V and J called. A share of the clones is absent; for the studies checked, an unresolved V gene accounts for under half, and the remainder has no known explanation. D and trimming were read from the DNA, whereas the V and J calls and clone size are those reported in that table. This sample lists tens of thousands of clones; 86% were detected once. The ten largest clones add up to about 24% of the sample.

Sequencing used peripheral blood. The chain is made from TRBV2 and TRBJ1-1; TRBD1 is a possible D gene, resting on 6 matching bases. This TCR came from a human donor with active COVID-19. The donor label of this sample is uncertain. Here the CDR3 is given as CASSLQGRNTEAFF. The base sequence is TGTGCCAGCAGTCTACAGGGCAGGAACACTGAAGCTTTCTTT. Full variable domain (CDR3 extended with the reference TRBV2 and TRBJ1-1 proteins): EPEVTQTPSHQVTQMGQEVILRCVPISNHLYFYWYRQILGQKVEFLVSFYNNEISEKSEIFDDQFSVERPDGSNFTLKIRSTKLEDSAMYFCASSLQGRNTEAFFGQGTRLTVV.